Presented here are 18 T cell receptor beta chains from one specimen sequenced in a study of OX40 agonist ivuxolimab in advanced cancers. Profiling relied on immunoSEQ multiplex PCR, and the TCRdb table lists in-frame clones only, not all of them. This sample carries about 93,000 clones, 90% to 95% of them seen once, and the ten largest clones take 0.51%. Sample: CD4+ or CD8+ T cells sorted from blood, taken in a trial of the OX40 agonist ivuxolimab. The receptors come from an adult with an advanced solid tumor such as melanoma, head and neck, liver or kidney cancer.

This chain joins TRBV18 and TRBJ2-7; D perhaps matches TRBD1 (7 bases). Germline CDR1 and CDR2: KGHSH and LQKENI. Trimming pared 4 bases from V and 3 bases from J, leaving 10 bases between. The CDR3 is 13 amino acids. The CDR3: CASSRRDSYEQYF. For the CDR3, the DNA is TGTGCCAGCTCACGGCGGGACAGCTACGAGCAGTACTTC.

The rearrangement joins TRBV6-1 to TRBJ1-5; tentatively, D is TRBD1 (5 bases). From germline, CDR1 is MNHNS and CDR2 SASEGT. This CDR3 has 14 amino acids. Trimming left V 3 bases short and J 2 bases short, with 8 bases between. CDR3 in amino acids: CASSEVRGNQPQHF. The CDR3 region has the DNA TGTGCCAGCAGTGAGGTCAGGGGCAATCAGCCCCAGCATTTT.

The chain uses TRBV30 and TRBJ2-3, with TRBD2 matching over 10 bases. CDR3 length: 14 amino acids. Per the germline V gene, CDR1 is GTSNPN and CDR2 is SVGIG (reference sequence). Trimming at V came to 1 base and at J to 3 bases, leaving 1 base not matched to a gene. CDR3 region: CAWSDSGGTDTQYF. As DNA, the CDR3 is TGTGCCTGGAGTGATAGCGGGGGGACAGATACGCAGTATTTT.

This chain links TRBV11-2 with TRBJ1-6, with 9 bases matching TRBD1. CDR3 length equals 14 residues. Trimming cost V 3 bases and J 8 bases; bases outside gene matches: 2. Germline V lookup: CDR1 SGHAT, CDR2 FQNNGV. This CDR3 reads CASSFRDRDSPLHF. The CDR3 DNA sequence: TGTGCCAGCAGCTTCCGGGACAGGGATTCACCCCTCCACTTT. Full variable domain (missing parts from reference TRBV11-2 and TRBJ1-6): EAGVAQSPRYKIIEKRQSVAFWCNPISGHATLYWYQQILGQGPKLLIQFQNNGVVDDSQLPKDRFSAERLKGVDSTLKIQPAKLEDSAVYLCASSFRDRDSPLHFGNGTRLTVT.

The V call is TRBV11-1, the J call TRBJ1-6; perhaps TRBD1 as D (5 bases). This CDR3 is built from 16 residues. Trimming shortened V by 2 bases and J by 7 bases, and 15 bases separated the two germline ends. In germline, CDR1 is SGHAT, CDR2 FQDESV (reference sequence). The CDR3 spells CASSLFARALNSPLHF. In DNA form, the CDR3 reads TGTGCCAGCAGCTTATTCGCCAGGGCGCTCAATTCACCCCTCCACTTT.

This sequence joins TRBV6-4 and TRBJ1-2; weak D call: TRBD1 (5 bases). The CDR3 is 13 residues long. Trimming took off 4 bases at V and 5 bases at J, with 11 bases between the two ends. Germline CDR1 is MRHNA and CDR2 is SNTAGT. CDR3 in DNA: TGTGCCAGCAGTGTGGACGGGGGTTATGGCTACACCTTC. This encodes CASSVDGGYGYTF.

DNA for the CDR3: TGCGCCAGCAGCTTGGTTGTTAGCGGGGGGGCTCCAGATACGCAGTATTTT. It translates to CASSLVVSGGAPDTQYF. The gene calls are TRBV5-1 and TRBJ2-3; 11 positions match TRBD2. J lost 4 bases, V lost 0 bases, and 7 bases had no gene match. Looked up from germline, CDR1 is SGHRS and CDR2 is YFSETQ. CDR3 size: 17 residues.

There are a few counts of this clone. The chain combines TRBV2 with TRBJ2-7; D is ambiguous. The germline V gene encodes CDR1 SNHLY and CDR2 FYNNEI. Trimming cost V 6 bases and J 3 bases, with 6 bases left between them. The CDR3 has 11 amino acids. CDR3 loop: CASSAIYEQYF. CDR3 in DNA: TGTGCCAGCAGCGCCATCTACGAGCAGTACTTC.

The CDR3 sequence is CASSSRVIGYNEQFF. In DNA, the CDR3 is TGTGCCAGCAGCAGTAGGGTAATCGGCTACAATGAGCAGTTCTTC. This rearrangement joins TRBV7-9 to TRBJ2-1; no reliable D call. This CDR3 has 15 amino acids. Germline V gene sequence: CDR1 SEHNR, CDR2 FQNEAQ (reference sequence). V was pared by 5 bases and J by 3 bases, with 14 bases between.

CDR3 residues: CASRWVAGDNEQFF. Written as DNA, the CDR3 is TGCGCCAGCAGATGGGTAGCGGGGGATAATGAGCAGTTCTTC. The rearrangement uses TRBV5-1 and TRBJ2-1; TRBD2 aligns across 9 bases. This CDR3 is 14 amino acids long. Germline V gene data show CDR1 as SGHRS and CDR2 as YFSETQ. Trimming removed 5 bases from V and 7 bases from J; junction bases left unmatched: 7.

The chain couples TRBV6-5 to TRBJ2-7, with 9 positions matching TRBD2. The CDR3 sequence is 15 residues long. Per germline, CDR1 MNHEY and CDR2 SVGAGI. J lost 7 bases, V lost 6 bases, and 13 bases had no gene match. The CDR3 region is CASRISGSSHSEQYF. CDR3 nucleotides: TGTGCCAGCAGAATTAGCGGGAGTTCGCATTCGGAGCAGTACTTC.

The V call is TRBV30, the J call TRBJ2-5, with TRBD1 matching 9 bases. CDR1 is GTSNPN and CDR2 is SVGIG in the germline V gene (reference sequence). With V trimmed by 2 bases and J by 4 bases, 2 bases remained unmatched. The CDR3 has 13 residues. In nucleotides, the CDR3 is TGTGCCTGGAGTCCACAGGGGGCAGAGACCCAGTACTTC. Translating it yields CAWSPQGAETQYF.

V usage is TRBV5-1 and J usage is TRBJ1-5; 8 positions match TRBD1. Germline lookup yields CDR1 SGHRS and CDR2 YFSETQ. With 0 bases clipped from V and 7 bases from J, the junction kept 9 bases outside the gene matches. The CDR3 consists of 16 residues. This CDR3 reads CASSLGRGRRRQPQHF. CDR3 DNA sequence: TGCGCCAGCAGCTTGGGCAGGGGGCGCAGAAGGCAGCCCCAGCATTTT. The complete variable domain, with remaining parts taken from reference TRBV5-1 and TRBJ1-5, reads KAGVTQTPRYLIKTRGQQVTLSCSPISGHRSVSWYQQTPGQGLQFLFEYFSETQRNKGNFPGRFSGRQFSNSRSEMNVSTLELGDSALYLCASSLGRGRRRQPQHFGDGTRLSIL.

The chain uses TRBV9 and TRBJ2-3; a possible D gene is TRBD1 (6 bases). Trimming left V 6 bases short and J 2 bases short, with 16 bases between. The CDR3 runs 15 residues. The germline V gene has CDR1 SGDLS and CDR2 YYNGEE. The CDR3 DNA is TGTGCCAGCACAGGGACGGACAGAAACACAGATACGCAGTATTTT. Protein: CASTGTDRNTDTQYF.

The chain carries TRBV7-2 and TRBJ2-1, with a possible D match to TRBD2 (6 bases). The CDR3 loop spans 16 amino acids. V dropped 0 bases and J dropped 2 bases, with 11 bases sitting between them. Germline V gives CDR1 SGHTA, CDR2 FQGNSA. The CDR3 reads CASSLAGGRTYNEQFF. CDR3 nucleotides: TGTGCCAGCAGCTTAGCGGGAGGACGAACCTACAATGAGCAGTTCTTC.

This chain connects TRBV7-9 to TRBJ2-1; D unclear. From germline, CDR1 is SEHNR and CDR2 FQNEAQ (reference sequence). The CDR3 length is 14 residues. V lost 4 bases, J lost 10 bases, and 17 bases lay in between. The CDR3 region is CASSSTLGSAEQFF. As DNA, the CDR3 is TGTGCCAGCAGCTCGACCCTTGGCAGTGCCGAGCAGTTCTTC.

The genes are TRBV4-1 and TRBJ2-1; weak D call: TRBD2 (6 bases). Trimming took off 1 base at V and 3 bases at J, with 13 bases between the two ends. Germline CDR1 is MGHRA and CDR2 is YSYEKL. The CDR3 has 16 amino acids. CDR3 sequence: CASSQVGGSFYNEQFF. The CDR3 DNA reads TGCGCCAGCAGCCAAGTTGGAGGGAGCTTCTACAATGAGCAGTTCTTC.

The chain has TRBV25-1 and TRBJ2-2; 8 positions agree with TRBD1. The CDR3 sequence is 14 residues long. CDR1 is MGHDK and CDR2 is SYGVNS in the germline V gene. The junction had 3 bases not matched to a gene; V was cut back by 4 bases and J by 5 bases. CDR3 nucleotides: TGTGCCAGCAGTGTAACAGGGGGTACCGGGGAGCTGTTTTTT. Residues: CASSVTGGTGELFF.